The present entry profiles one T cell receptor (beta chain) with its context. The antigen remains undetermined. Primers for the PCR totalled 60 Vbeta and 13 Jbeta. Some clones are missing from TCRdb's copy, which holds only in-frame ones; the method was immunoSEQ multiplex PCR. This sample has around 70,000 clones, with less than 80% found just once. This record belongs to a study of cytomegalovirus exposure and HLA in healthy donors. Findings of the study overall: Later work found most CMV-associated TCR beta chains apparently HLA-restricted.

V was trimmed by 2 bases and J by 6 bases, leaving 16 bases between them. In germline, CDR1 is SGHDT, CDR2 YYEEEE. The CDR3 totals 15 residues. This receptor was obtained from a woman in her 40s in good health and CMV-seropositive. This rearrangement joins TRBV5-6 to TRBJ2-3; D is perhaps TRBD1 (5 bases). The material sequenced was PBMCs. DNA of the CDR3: TGTGCCAGCAGCTTAGTACAGGCCCTGGTGGATACGCAGTATTTT. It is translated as CASSLVQALVDTQYF.